Detailed here is one T cell receptor (beta chain). The CDR3 sequence is 14 residues long. Germline assignment: CDR1 SGHRS and CDR2 YFSETQ. Trimming cost V 4 bases and J 4 bases, with 14 bases left between them. This entry is derived from a study of blood T cell repertoires in COVID-19. Only in-frame clones appear in the TCRdb table, and some are missing; sequencing was by immunoSEQ multiplex PCR. The sample carries about 150,000 clones, about 88% recorded once. This receptor was obtained from a woman in her 50s who had recovered from COVID-19. The sample taken for sequencing was PBMCs or T cells enriched from blood (not recorded which). The rearrangement links TRBV5-1 to TRBJ1-1; maybe TRBD1 (5 bases). CDR3 loop: CASSPGRTSTEAFF. The CDR3 region has the DNA TGCGCCAGCAGCCCGGGTCGGACATCCACTGAAGCTTTCTTT. Together with reference TRBV5-1 and TRBJ1-1, the CDR3 gives the full variable domain: KAGVTQTPRYLIKTRGQQVTLSCSPISGHRSVSWYQQTPGQGLQFLFEYFSETQRNKGNFPGRFSGRQFSNSRSEMNVSTLELGDSALYLCASSPGRTSTEAFFGQGTRLTVV.